One and the same sample provided the 18 T cell receptor beta chains below, sequenced in a study of cytomegalovirus exposure and HLA in healthy donors. Primers for the PCR totalled 60 Vbeta and 13 Jbeta. The assay was immunoSEQ multiplex PCR, and TCRdb's table has in-frame clones only and misses some. The sample has under 200,000 clones, around 85% seen once; the top ten hold roughly 2%. The sequencing input was PBMCs. The receptors here all came from a human donor in good health.

This sequence joins TRBV16 and TRBJ1-1; D may be TRBD1 (6 bases). This CDR3 region has 15 residues. V was shortened by 2 bases and J by 0 bases, with 10 bases between the two germline ends. The germline V gene has CDR1 KGHSY and CDR2 FQNENV. For the CDR3, the DNA is TGTGCCAGCAGCCAACGAACAGGGATGAACACTGAAGCTTTCTTT. It specifies CASSQRTGMNTEAFF.

This rearrangement joins TRBV25-1 to TRBJ2-7, with TRBD1 as a possible D gene (5 bases). Germline CDR1 is MGHDK and CDR2 is SYGVNS. The CDR3 is 14 residues long. V dropped 6 bases and J dropped 3 bases, with 15 bases sitting between them. CDR3 amino acids: CASSLWGTNYEQYF. In DNA, the CDR3 is TGTGCCAGCAGCCTATGGGGCACAAACTACGAGCAGTACTTC.

The gene calls are TRBV6-5 and TRBJ1-4; a weak D match, TRBD1 (5 bases). Germline values: CDR1 MNHEY, CDR2 SVGAGI. Trimming removed 3 bases from V and 8 bases from J, with 13 bases in between. The CDR3 covers 14 residues. The CDR3 DNA sequence: TGTGCCAGCAGTTATTTCGGGGGACGGGAAAAACTGTTTTTT. Amino acids: CASSYFGGREKLFF.

The genes are TRBV4-1 and TRBJ1-1; D unresolved. The CDR3 is 12 amino acids. V was pared by 6 bases and J by 1 base, with 6 bases between. Germline CDR1 MGHRA, CDR2 YSYEKL. The CDR3 coding sequence is TGCGCCAGCAGTCCGGGGAACACTGAAGCTTTCTTT. Translated, it gives CASSPGNTEAFF.

The rearrangement joins TRBV19 to TRBJ2-3; TRBD2 matches at 11 bases. The V gene end was trimmed by 7 bases and the J gene end by 2 bases; junction bases not matched to a gene: 5. The CDR3 is 15 amino acids. Germline CDR1 is LNHDA and CDR2 is SQIVND (reference sequence). The CDR3 region has the DNA TGTGCCAGTATGTCTAGCGGGGGGTACACAGATACGCAGTATTTT. It encodes CASMSSGGYTDTQYF.

The V gene is TRBV4-1, the J gene TRBJ1-6; TRBD1 matches 8 bases. The V gene's germline CDR1 is MGHRA and CDR2 YSYEKL. This CDR3 is 16 amino acids long. The junction had 5 bases not matched to a gene; V was cut back by 3 bases and J by 4 bases. DNA for the CDR3: TGCGCCAGCAGCCAGGAGGGACAGGCTTATAATTCACCCCTCCACTTT. It is translated as CASSQEGQAYNSPLHF.

The V call is TRBV15, the J call TRBJ1-5, with 7 bases aligning to TRBD1. The CDR3 sequence is 18 residues long. CDR1 and CDR2 (germline): LNHNV, YYDKDF (reference sequence). Losses at the gene ends were 1 base for V and 3 bases for J; bases not matched to a gene: 12. The CDR3 nucleotides read TGTGCCACCAGCAGAGGGGGGACAGCGATTTCCTCCAATCAGCCCCAGCATTTT. Its protein product is CATSRGGTAISSNQPQHF. Full variable domain (remainder filled in from reference TRBV15 and TRBJ1-5): DAMVIQNPRYQVTQFGKPVTLSCSQTLNHNVMYWYQQKSSQAPKLLFHYYDKDFNNEADTPDNFQSRRPNTSFCFLDIRSPGLGDTAMYLCATSRGGTAISSNQPQHFGDGTRLSIL.

The V call is TRBV14, the J call TRBJ2-5, with 11 bases identical to TRBD2. V lost 0 bases, J lost 5 bases, and 8 bases stayed unmatched. The length of the CDR3 is 17 residues. From germline, CDR1 is SGHDN and CDR2 FVKESK. CDR3 DNA: TGTGCCAGCAGCCAAGATGCTAGCGGGGGGTCGTGGGAGACCCAGTACTTC. It codes for CASSQDASGGSWETQYF.

This clone appeared a few times. The CDR3 sequence: CATSPEAGLSYNEQFF. The CDR3 DNA reads as TGTGCCACCAGTCCGGAAGCGGGGCTGTCCTACAATGAGCAGTTCTTC. This sequence joins TRBV15 and TRBJ2-1; 7 bases map to TRBD2. The CDR3 runs 16 residues. Germline CDR1 LNHNV, CDR2 YYDKDF (reference sequence). Unmatched junction bases numbered 9, after V lost 6 bases and J lost 1 base.

The chain recombines TRBV7-3 with TRBJ1-1; D gene unclear. Trimming removed 1 base at V and 2 bases at J, with 11 bases between. This CDR3 spans 15 amino acids. Germline CDR1 reads SGHTA; CDR2 reads FQGTGA. The CDR3 bases are TGTGCCAGCAGCTTAAGTGCGTCCGCCAACACTGAAGCTTTCTTT. It encodes CASSLSASANTEAFF.

This chain links TRBV27 with TRBJ1-5; D might be TRBD1 (5 bases). V was cut by 5 bases and J by 6 bases, with 14 bases left in between. The CDR3 extends over 14 amino acids. Germline assignment: CDR1 MNHEY and CDR2 SMNVEV (reference sequence). The CDR3 protein is CASSSQGLGQPQHF. The DNA of the CDR3 is TGTGCCAGCAGTAGTCAGGGCTTGGGTCAGCCCCAGCATTTT.

CDR3 sequence (DNA): TGCGCCAGCAGTAACCTAGCGGGGGGACCCCTTATCACAGATACGCAGTATTTT. Its translation: CASSNLAGGPLITDTQYF. J is TRBJ2-3 and V is TRBV5-1; 11 bases are shared with TRBD2. The CDR3 has 18 residues. Germline-derived CDR1 and CDR2 are SGHRS and YFSETQ. Trimming removed 5 bases from V and 2 bases from J; junction bases left unmatched: 13.

V is TRBV6-5 and J is TRBJ2-7; D might be TRBD1 (7 bases). Per the germline V gene, CDR1 is MNHEY and CDR2 is SVGAGI. The length of the CDR3 is 12 residues. V was cut by 6 bases and J by 6 bases, with 12 bases left in between. The CDR3 nucleotides are TGTGCCAGCAGAGGAGGGGGCCTCGAGCAGTACTTC. Its protein product is CASRGGGLEQYF.

The chain carries TRBV10-3 and TRBJ2-2; D is possibly TRBD2 (6 bases). Germline V gene lookup returns CDR1 ENHRY and CDR2 SYGVKD. This CDR3 has 14 amino acids. V gave up 6 bases and J gave up 5 bases, with 13 bases separating them. The CDR3 sequence: CAISEPGRTGELFF. The DNA for the CDR3 is TGTGCCATCAGCGAACCGGGGAGGACCGGGGAGCTGTTTTTT.

The V gene is TRBV6-1, the J gene TRBJ2-5, with 9 bases lining up with TRBD1. With 5 bases clipped from V and 0 bases from J, the junction kept 4 bases outside the gene matches. Per germline, CDR1 MNHNS and CDR2 SASEGT. The CDR3 has 15 amino acids. The CDR3: CASSWTGDYQETQYF. In nucleotides, the CDR3 is TGTGCCAGCAGTTGGACAGGGGACTACCAAGAGACCCAGTACTTC.

The chain couples TRBV19 to TRBJ1-2; 7 nucleotides line up with TRBD1. This CDR3 is built from 17 residues. Trimming took 5 bases from V and 4 from J; bases not matched to a gene: 16. Per the germline V gene, CDR1 is LNHDA and CDR2 is SQIVND (reference sequence). For the CDR3, the DNA is TGTGCCAGTAGTCCTGGGACAGCAGAGTTGGCGATCTATGGCTACACCTTC. Residues: CASSPGTAELAIYGYTF.

The chain has TRBV25-1 and TRBJ1-1, with D hard to call. The CDR3 is 12 residues long. V was trimmed by 4 bases and J by 1 base, leaving 4 bases between them. Germline CDR1 is MGHDK and CDR2 is SYGVNS. The CDR3 loop is CASSAGNTEAFF. CDR3 DNA: TGTGCCAGCAGTGCGGGGAACACTGAAGCTTTCTTT.

This rearrangement joins TRBV4-1 to TRBJ2-7; possibly TRBD1 for D (6 bases). Looked up from germline, CDR1 is MGHRA and CDR2 is YSYEKL. Trimming took 0 bases from V and 0 from J, leaving 9 bases between them. The CDR3 runs to 15 residues. The CDR3 DNA reads TGCGCCAGCAGCCAAGAGGGACATTTCTCCTACGAGCAGTACTTC. Translation gives CASSQEGHFSYEQYF.